A single sample gave rise to the 3 T cell receptor beta chains below, sequenced in a study of siplizumab effects on memory and regulatory T cells. Sequenced by immunoSEQ multiplex PCR; TCRdb stores in-frame clones only, minus some. The sample lists roughly 100,000 clones; roughly nine tenths were seen once. Sequenced: CD4+ T cells sorted from blood. The receptors stem from a human donor in good health.

This sequence joins TRBV5-6 and TRBJ1-2, with TRBD1 matching 7 bases. Germline CDR1 and CDR2: SGHDT and YYEEEE. This CDR3 is built from 17 residues. V lost 0 bases and J lost 4; bases outside the gene matches: 12. CDR3 coding DNA: TGTGCCAGCAGCTTGGAAGTTTACAGGACAGGCATCTATGGCTACACCTTC. Translated: CASSLEVYRTGIYGYTF.

The chain carries TRBV11-2 and TRBJ1-4; D is ambiguous. CDR1 and CDR2 from the germline V gene are SGHAT and FQNNGV. This CDR3 is 16 amino acids long. The V end lost 2 bases, the J end lost 0 bases, and 10 bases lay between the germline ends. CDR3 DNA sequence: TGTGCCAGCAGCTTAACCTACAGCACAACTAATGAAAAACTGTTTTTT. This sequence encodes CASSLTYSTTNEKLFF.

V and J are TRBV5-1 and TRBJ2-2; 9 nucleotides line up with TRBD2. V shed 2 bases and J 8 bases; nucleotides not matched to a gene: 16. Germline values: CDR1 SGHRS, CDR2 YFSETQ. CDR3 length: 18 residues. CDR3 sequence reads: CASSFKVGSGRSFGELFF. CDR3 in DNA: TGCGCCAGCAGCTTTAAGGTCGGTAGCGGGAGATCGTTTGGGGAGCTGTTTTTT.